A single sample gave rise to the 12 T cell receptor beta chains below, sequenced in a study of T cell responses to AZD1222 COVID-19 vaccine. The data were produced by immunoSEQ multiplex PCR, yet TCRdb's version contains in-frame clones alone and is incomplete. This sample has tens of thousands of clones, with around 80% found just once. Source: peripheral blood, taken 28 days after the second AZD1222 dose. All receptors derive from an adult who received the AZD1222 COVID-19 vaccine.

The chain combines TRBV7-9 with TRBJ2-2; D not certain. The V and J ends lost 3 bases and 1 base respectively, with 9 bases between them. The CDR3 loop spans 15 amino acids. Per germline, CDR1 SEHNR and CDR2 FQNEAQ (reference sequence). Here the CDR3 reads CASSFWAVNTGELFF. Written as DNA, the CDR3 is TGTGCCAGCAGCTTTTGGGCAGTGAACACCGGGGAGCTGTTTTTT.

The count of this clone is one. The V call is TRBV11-2, the J call TRBJ1-2, with D tentatively TRBD1 (5 bases). The germline gives CDR1 SGHAT, CDR2 FQNNGV. The CDR3 spans 14 residues. V was trimmed by 3 bases and J by 7 bases, leaving 15 bases between them. In DNA, the CDR3 is TGTGCCAGCAGCTTCGGGGACGGGCGGGGTGGCTACACCTTC. As protein: CASSFGDGRGGYTF. The entire variable domain, with the rest obtained from reference TRBV11-2 and TRBJ1-2, is as follows: EAGVAQSPRYKIIEKRQSVAFWCNPISGHATLYWYQQILGQGPKLLIQFQNNGVVDDSQLPKDRFSAERLKGVDSTLKIQPAKLEDSAVYLCASSFGDGRGGYTFGSGTRLTVV.

The chain's CDR3 is CASSFTGTTEAFF. The CDR3 DNA reads as TGTGCCAGCAGTTTCACAGGGACCACTGAAGCTTTCTTT. The genes are TRBV12-3 or TRBV12-4 and TRBJ1-1, with D maybe TRBD1 (6 bases). This CDR3 is built from 13 residues. The V end lost 3 bases, the J end lost 4 bases, and 9 bases lay between the germline ends.

This chain connects TRBV5-8 to TRBJ2-1, with 14 bases lining up with TRBD2. Unmatched junction bases numbered 10, after V lost 4 bases and J lost 1 base. The germline gives CDR1 SGHTS, CDR2 YDEGEE. The CDR3 loop spans 19 amino acids. In DNA, the CDR3 is TGTGCCAGCAGCGGTCTTGGACTAGCGGGAGGAGTGTCCTACAATGAGCAGTTCTTC. It yields the protein CASSGLGLAGGVSYNEQFF. Based on the CDR3 plus reference TRBV5-8 and TRBJ2-1, the full variable domain is EAGVTQSPTHLIKTRGQQATLRCSPISGHTSVYWYQQALGLGLQFLLWYDEGEERNRGNFPPRFSGRQFPNYSSELNVNALELEDSALYLCASSGLGLAGGVSYNEQFFGPGTRLTVL.

The J gene is TRBJ1-4, the V gene TRBV7-2, with unresolved D. V gave up 1 base and J gave up 3 bases, with 12 bases separating them. This CDR3 region has 16 residues. Germline CDR1 is SGHTA and CDR2 is FQGNSA. The CDR3 sequence is CASSLDSPGANEKLFF. The CDR3 coding sequence is TGTGCCAGCAGCTTAGACAGTCCGGGTGCTAATGAAAAACTGTTTTTT.

The chain employs TRBV28 and TRBJ1-5; D ambiguous. This CDR3 contains 12 residues. Trimming took 8 bases from V and 6 from J, leaving 11 bases between them. Germline CDR1 and CDR2: MDHEN and SYDVKM. CDR3 bases: TGTGCCAGCCTCCAGATGGGTCAGCCCCAGCATTTT. This sequence encodes CASLQMGQPQHF.

The J gene is TRBJ2-2, the V gene TRBV5-1, with 7 bases that match TRBD1. V lost 0 bases, J lost 0 bases, and 8 bases stayed unmatched. Germline lookup yields CDR1 SGHRS and CDR2 YFSETQ. CDR3 size: 18 residues. The chain's CDR3 is CASSLVQQGTSNTGELFF. The CDR3 DNA sequence: TGCGCCAGCAGCTTGGTCCAACAGGGGACCTCGAACACCGGGGAGCTGTTTTTT. Complete variable domain (other parts from reference TRBV5-1 and TRBJ2-2): KAGVTQTPRYLIKTRGQQVTLSCSPISGHRSVSWYQQTPGQGLQFLFEYFSETQRNKGNFPGRFSGRQFSNSRSEMNVSTLELGDSALYLCASSLVQQGTSNTGELFFGEGSRLTVL.

The V call is TRBV25-1, the J call TRBJ2-1, with D tentatively TRBD1 (5 bases). This CDR3 contains 14 residues. Germline values: CDR1 MGHDK, CDR2 SYGVNS. Trimming took off 3 bases at V and 4 bases at J, with 10 bases between the two ends. The CDR3 is CASSDGQGYNEQFF. DNA of the CDR3: TGTGCCAGCAGTGACGGGCAGGGTTACAATGAGCAGTTCTTC. Full variable domain (rest looked up from reference TRBV25-1 and TRBJ2-1): EADIYQTPRYLVIGTGKKITLECSQTMGHDKMYWYQQDPGMELHLIHYSYGVNSTEKGDLSSESTVSRIRTEHFPLTLESARPSHTSQYLCASSDGQGYNEQFFGPGTRLTVL.

This clone was seen a handful of times. The chain combines TRBV7-2 with TRBJ2-7, with TRBD1 as a possible D gene (5 bases). Trimming left V 4 bases short and J 4 bases short, with 20 bases between. Germline CDR1 and CDR2: SGHTA and FQGNSA. The CDR3 spans 16 residues. DNA for the CDR3: TGTGCCAGCAGCTACCAATTTGGTAGGGGTGGGTACGAGCAGTACTTC. Translation: CASSYQFGRGGYEQYF.

The chain uses TRBV24-1 and TRBJ2-3; weak D call: TRBD2 (5 bases). Germline loops: CDR1 KGHDR, CDR2 SFDVKD. V was clipped by 3 bases and J by 0 bases, with 21 bases between them. The CDR3 extends over 19 amino acids. Here the CDR3 DNA reads TGTGCCACCAGTGATAAGGAACGTACGGCGGGTGCTAGCACAGATACGCAGTATTTT. Translating it yields CATSDKERTAGASTDTQYF.

The CDR3 sequence is CASSEVGAAYEQYF. CDR3 nucleotide sequence: TGTGCCAGCAGCGAGGTCGGGGCAGCCTACGAGCAGTACTTC. This chain joins TRBV3-1 (or the pseudogene TRBV3-2) and TRBJ2-7, with D possibly called TRBD1 or TRBD2 (5 bases each). V was cut by 5 bases and J by 2 bases, with 13 bases left in between. CDR1 and CDR2 from the germline V gene are LGHDT and YNNKEL (reference sequence). CDR3 length: 14 amino acids.

The rearrangement joins TRBV6-6 to TRBJ1-4, with D possibly matching TRBD1 (6 bases). The CDR3 runs 16 residues. The V end was cut by 5 bases, the J end by 2 bases, with 15 bases between. Germline CDR1 MNHNY, CDR2 SVGAGI (reference sequence). CDR3 sequence reads: CASSRTGIGTNEKLFF. The CDR3, as DNA: TGTGCCAGCAGTCGAACAGGGATCGGGACTAATGAAAAACTGTTTTTT.